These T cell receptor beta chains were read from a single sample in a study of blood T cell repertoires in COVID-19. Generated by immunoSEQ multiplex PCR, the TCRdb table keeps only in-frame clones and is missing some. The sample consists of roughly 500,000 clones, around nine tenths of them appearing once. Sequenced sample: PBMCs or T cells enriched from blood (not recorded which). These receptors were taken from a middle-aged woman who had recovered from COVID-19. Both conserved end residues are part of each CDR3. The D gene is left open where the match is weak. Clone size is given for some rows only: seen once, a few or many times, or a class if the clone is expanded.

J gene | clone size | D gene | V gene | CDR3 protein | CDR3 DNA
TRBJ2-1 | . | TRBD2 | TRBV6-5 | CASSYREGKNNEQFF | TGTGCCAGCAGTTATCGGGAGGGCAAGAATAATGAGCAGTTCTTC
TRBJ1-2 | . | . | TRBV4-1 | CASTPSQGSIYGYTF | TGCGCCAGCACCCCCTCCCAGGGCTCGATCTATGGCTACACCTTC
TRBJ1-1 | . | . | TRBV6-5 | CASTPGGNRRTEAFF | TGTGCCAGCACTCCGGGGGGTAACAGGCGGACTGAAGCTTTCTTT
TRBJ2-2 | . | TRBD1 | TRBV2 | CASSWTGGTGELFF | TGTGCCAGCAGCTGGACAGGGGGAACCGGGGAGCTGTTTTTT
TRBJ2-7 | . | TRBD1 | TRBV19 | CASSTVGTGDPYEQYF | TGTGCCAGTAGTACCGTCGGGACAGGGGACCCCTACGAGCAGTACTTC
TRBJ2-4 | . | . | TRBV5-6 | CASTGLLAKNIQYF | TGTGCCAGCACAGGACTGCTAGCCAAAAACATTCAGTACTTC
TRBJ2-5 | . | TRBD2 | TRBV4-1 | CASSQGLAGGSETQYF | TGCGCCAGCAGCCAGGGACTAGCGGGAGGATCAGAGACCCAGTACTTC
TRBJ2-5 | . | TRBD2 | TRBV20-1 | CSASIGAGEAETQYF | TGCAGTGCTAGTATCGGTGCGGGAGAAGCGGAGACCCAGTACTTC
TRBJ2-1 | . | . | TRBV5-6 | CASSTPLQYHEQFF | TGTGCCAGCAGCACCCCCTTACAGTACCATGAGCAGTTCTTC
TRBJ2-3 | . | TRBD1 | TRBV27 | CASSLIGGSTDTQYF | TGTGCCAGCAGTTTAATAGGGGGCTCCACAGATACGCAGTATTTT
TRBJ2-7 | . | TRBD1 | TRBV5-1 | CASSLGVRGQGFEQYF | TGCGCCAGCAGCTTGGGCGTCCGGGGACAGGGTTTCGAGCAGTACTTC
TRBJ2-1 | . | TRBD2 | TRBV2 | CASTPGLGSYNEQFF | TGTGCCAGCACCCCGGGACTAGGTTCCTACAATGAGCAGTTCTTC
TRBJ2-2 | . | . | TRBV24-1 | CATSEPDRPNTGELFF | TGTGCCACCAGTGAGCCCGACAGGCCGAACACCGGGGAGCTGTTTTTT
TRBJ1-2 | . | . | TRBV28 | CASSLLRSNYGYTF | TGTGCCAGCAGTTTGCTCAGGTCTAACTATGGCTACACCTTC
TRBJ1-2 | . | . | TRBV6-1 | CASSEWGIIWDTWNYGYTF | TGTGCCAGCAGTGAATGGGGGATCATTTGGGACACCTGGAACTATGGCTACACCTTC
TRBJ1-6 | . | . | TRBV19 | CASSIASRSSYNSPLHF | TGTGCCAGTAGTATAGCTAGCAGAAGCTCCTATAATTCACCCCTCCACTTT
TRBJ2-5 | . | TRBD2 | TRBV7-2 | CASSLGLAGPRETQYF | TGTGCCAGCAGCTTAGGACTAGCGGGACCTCGGGAGACCCAGTACTTC
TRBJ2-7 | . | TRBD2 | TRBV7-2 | CASSSLPLRAGGIVYEQYF | TGTGCCAGCAGCTCTCTTCCCCTCAGAGCGGGAGGGATAGTCTACGAGCAGTACTTC
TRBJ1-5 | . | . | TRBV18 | CASSPGAGNQPQHF | TGTGCCAGCTCACCAGGGGCTGGAAATCAGCCCCAGCATTTT
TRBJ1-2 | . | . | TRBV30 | CAWSGYGYTF | TGTGCCTGGAGCGGTTATGGCTACACCTTC
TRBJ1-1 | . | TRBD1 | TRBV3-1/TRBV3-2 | CASSQGMGHRGGETEAFF | TGTGCCAGCAGCCAAGGGATGGGGCACAGGGGGGGAGAGACTGAAGCTTTCTTT
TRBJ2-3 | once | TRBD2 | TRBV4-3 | CASSIGGTDTQYF | TGCGCCAGCAGCATCGGGGGGACAGATACGCAGTATTTT
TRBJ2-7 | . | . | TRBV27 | CASSSKTGVSYEQYF | TGTGCCAGCAGTTCGAAGACGGGGGTCTCCTACGAGCAGTACTTC
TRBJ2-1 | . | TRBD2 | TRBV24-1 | CATSDARASGSDEQFF | TGTGCCACCAGTGATGCTCGAGCCAGCGGGAGCGATGAGCAGTTCTTC
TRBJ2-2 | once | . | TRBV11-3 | CASSSQGGRDTGELFF | TGTGCCAGCAGCTCCCAAGGGGGAAGGGACACCGGGGAGCTGTTTTTT
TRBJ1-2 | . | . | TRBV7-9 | CASSVGTAGGGGYTF | TGTGCCAGCAGCGTAGGGACGGCCGGTGGAGGCGGCTACACCTTC
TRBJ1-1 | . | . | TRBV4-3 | CASSQGRAGWDTEAFF | TGCGCCAGCAGCCAAGGTCGGGCAGGGTGGGACACTGAAGCTTTCTTT
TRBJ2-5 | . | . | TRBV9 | CASSAAAGPETQYF | TGTGCCAGCAGCGCCGCCGCGGGCCCCGAGACCCAGTACTTC
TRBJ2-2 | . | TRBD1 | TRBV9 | CASSVGFAAGGGELFF | TGTGCCAGCAGCGTAGGGTTCGCGGCAGGGGGCGGGGAGCTGTTTTTT
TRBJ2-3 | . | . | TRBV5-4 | CASSLTPGGFPSTDTQYF | TGTGCCAGCAGCTTAACCCCAGGCGGGTTCCCTAGCACAGATACGCAGTATTTT
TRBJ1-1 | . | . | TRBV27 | CASSPSGGESYTEAFF | TGTGCCAGCAGTCCCTCGGGAGGGGAGTCATACACTGAAGCTTTCTTT
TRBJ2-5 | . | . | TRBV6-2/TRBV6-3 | CASSYRSGETQYF | TGTGCCAGCAGTTACAGGAGCGGAGAGACCCAGTACTTC
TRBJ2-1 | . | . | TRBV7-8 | CASSPGRNEQFF | TGTGCCAGCAGCCCGGGAAGGAATGAGCAGTTCTTC
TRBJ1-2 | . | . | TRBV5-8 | CAGDRRGTF | TGTGCCGGCGACCGACGGGGTACCTTC
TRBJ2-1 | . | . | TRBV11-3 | CASSLASPGEGNEQFF | TGTGCCAGCAGCTTAGCTTCGCCAGGGGAGGGCAATGAGCAGTTCTTC
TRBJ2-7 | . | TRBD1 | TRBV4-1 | CASSYGQGGEQYF | TGCGCCAGCAGCTACGGACAGGGCGGGGAGCAGTACTTC
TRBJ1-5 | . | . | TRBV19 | CASSAPQGAGQPQHF | TGTGCCAGTAGTGCACCACAGGGTGCAGGTCAGCCCCAGCATTTT
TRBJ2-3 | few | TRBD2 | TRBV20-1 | CSASGLAGTTDTQYF | TGCAGTGCTAGTGGGCTAGCGGGGACCACAGATACGCAGTATTTT
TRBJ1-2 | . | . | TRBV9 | CASTQGGISFGYTF | TGTGCCAGTACCCAGGGTGGGATATCGTTCGGCTACACCTTC
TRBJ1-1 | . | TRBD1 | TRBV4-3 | CASSREQGLGEAFF | TGCGCCAGCAGCCGCGAACAGGGGCTGGGTGAAGCTTTCTTT
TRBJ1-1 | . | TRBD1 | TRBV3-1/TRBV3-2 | CASSHRARGFPEAFF | TGTGCCAGCAGCCACCGAGCCAGGGGGTTCCCTGAAGCTTTCTTT
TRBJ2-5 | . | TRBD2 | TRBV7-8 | CASSPSGRETQYF | TGTGCCAGCAGCCCTAGCGGGAGAGAGACCCAGTACTTC
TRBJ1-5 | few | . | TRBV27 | CASSPSPNQPQHF | TGTGCCAGCAGCCCAAGCCCCAATCAGCCCCAGCATTTT
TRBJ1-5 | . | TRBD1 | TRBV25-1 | CASSPRTGDNQPQHF | TGTGCCAGCAGTCCCCGGACAGGGGATAATCAGCCCCAGCATTTT
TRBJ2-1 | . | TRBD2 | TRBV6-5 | CASRGTSGKYNEQFF | TGTGCCAGCAGAGGGACTAGCGGGAAGTACAATGAGCAGTTCTTC
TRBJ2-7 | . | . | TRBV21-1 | CASSKSPTSGRAAVYEQYF | TGTGCCAGCAGCAAATCCCCGACTAGCGGGAGGGCCGCGGTCTACGAGCAGTACTTC